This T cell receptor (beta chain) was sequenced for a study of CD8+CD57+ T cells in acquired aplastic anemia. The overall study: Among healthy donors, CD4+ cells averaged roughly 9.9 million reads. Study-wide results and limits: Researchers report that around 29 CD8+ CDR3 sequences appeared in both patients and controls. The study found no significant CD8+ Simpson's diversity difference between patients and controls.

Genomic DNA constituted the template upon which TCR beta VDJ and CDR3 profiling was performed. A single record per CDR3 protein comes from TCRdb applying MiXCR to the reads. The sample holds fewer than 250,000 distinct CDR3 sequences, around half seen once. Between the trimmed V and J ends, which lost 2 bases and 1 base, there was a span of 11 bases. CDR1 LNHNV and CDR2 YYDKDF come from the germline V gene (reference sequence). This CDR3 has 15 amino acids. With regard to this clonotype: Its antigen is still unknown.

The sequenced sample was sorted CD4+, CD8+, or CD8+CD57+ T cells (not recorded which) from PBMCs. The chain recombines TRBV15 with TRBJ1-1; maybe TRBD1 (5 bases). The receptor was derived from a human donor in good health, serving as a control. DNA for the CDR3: TGTGCCACCAGCAGACCCCTGGGGGAGAACACTGAAGCTTTCTTT. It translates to CATSRPLGENTEAFF.